The next 30 T cell receptor beta chains were all read from a single sample in a study of human T cells and chemical hapten exposure. Documented time point: pre-sensitization, week 0. The treatment is: therapeutic diphenylcyclopropenone sensitization with weekly scalp DPC. TCRdb ran MiXCR on the RACE reads and lists one entry per CDR3 protein. Of 240,000 or so distinct CDR3 sequences listed, 7% to 10% were seen once; the top ten hold 2% to 2.5%. Sequenced material: whole blood, taken in connection with sensitization to the hapten diphenylcyclopropenone (DPC). The source is a woman between 35 and 50 years old with alopecia areata. Some clones in this sample may be carry-over from other donors' samples.

The chain couples TRBV20-1 to TRBJ2-7; tentatively, D is TRBD2 (5 bases). The V gene lost 2 bases and the J gene lost 6 bases, with 14 bases spanning the gap. The CDR3 extends over 13 amino acids. Germline V gene lookup returns CDR1 DFQATT and CDR2 SNEGSKA (reference sequence). The CDR3 DNA follows: TGCAGTGCTAGAAACAGTAGTACTAGCGAGCAGTACTTC. The encoded protein is CSARNSSTSEQYF.

For this clonotype: Likely a read error: the CDR3 ends without its conserved phenylalanine or tryptophan. The chain joins TRBV5-6 to TRBJ1-1; 8 bases agree with TRBD1. The CDR3 extends over 14 amino acids. Looked up from germline, CDR1 is SGHDT and CDR2 is YYEEEE. V was clipped by 4 bases and J by 5 bases; unmatched bases: 7. CDR3 bases: TGTGCCAGCAGCGTTGGACAGGGTAGTACTGAAGCTTTCCTT. Encoded protein: CASSVGQGSTEAFL.

This clonotype was seen a handful of times. The chain couples TRBV15 to TRBJ2-1, with D hard to call. The CDR3 length is 18 residues. In germline, CDR1 is LNHNV, CDR2 YYDKDF (reference sequence). The V end lost 5 bases, the J end lost 0 bases, and 20 bases lay between the germline ends. This CDR3 is CATSLISNSMSSYNEQFF. The CDR3 bases are TGTGCCACCAGCCTAATCTCTAATAGCATGAGCTCCTACAATGAGCAGTTCTTC. Based on the CDR3 plus reference TRBV15 and TRBJ2-1, the full variable domain is DAMVIQNPRYQVTQFGKPVTLSCSQTLNHNVMYWYQQKSSQAPKLLFHYYDKDFNNEADTPDNFQSRRPNTSFCFLDIRSPGLGDTAMYLCATSLISNSMSSYNEQFFGPGTRLTVL.

This clonotype was counted once. The J gene is TRBJ2-5, the V gene TRBV7-8; the D gene is possibly TRBD2 (6 bases). The CDR3 length is 17 residues. With 1 base removed from V and 3 bases from J, the gap between germline ends came to 18 bases. Germline assignment: CDR1 SGHVS and CDR2 FQNEAQ. CDR3 sequence reads: CASSLEAPGELKETQYF. Written as DNA, the CDR3 is TGTGCCAGCAGCTTAGAGGCTCCGGGAGAATTAAAAGAGACCCAGTACTTC.

This clonotype was seen only a few times. This chain joins TRBV29-1 and TRBJ2-5; maybe TRBD2 (5 bases). The V end lost 8 bases, the J end lost 1 base, and 17 bases lay between the germline ends. Germline V gives CDR1 SQVTM, CDR2 ANQGSEA. The CDR3 consists of 14 residues. The CDR3 sequence is CSHEGAELQETQYF. The DNA for the CDR3 is TGCAGCCATGAGGGAGCGGAGCTCCAAGAGACCCAGTACTTC.

This chain connects TRBV7-9 to TRBJ2-3, with 7 bases that match TRBD1. The CDR3 spans 17 residues. CDR1 and CDR2 from the germline V gene are SEHNR and FQNEAQ (reference sequence). J was trimmed by 5 bases and V by 3 bases; bases with no gene match: 14. CDR3 residues: CASSFYSGTAHKDTQYF. CDR3 in DNA: TGTGCCAGCAGCTTTTATTCCGGGACAGCACATAAAGATACGCAGTATTTT.

The chain has TRBV27 and TRBJ2-2; no definite D call. The CDR3 has 14 amino acids. The V gene lost 0 bases and the J gene lost 4 bases, with 6 bases spanning the gap. Germline V gene lookup returns CDR1 MNHEY and CDR2 SMNVEV (reference sequence). This chain's CDR3 is CASSLSRLTGELFF. The CDR3 DNA sequence: TGTGCCAGCAGTTTATCTAGACTCACCGGGGAGCTGTTTTTT.

A few counts support this clonotype. The genes are TRBV12-3 or TRBV12-4 and TRBJ2-5, with 11 nucleotides matching TRBD2. CDR3 length: 19 amino acids. After removal of 6 bases from V and 0 bases from J, the junction contained 15 bases not matched to a gene. The CDR3 nucleotides are TGTGCCAGCAGCCGGGGTGAACCGGGACTAGCGGCCTACCAAGAGACCCAGTACTTC. Its translation: CASSRGEPGLAAYQETQYF.

The genes are TRBV3-1 and TRBJ2-1; D assignment may be TRBD1 or TRBD2 (6 bases each). Looked up from germline, CDR1 is LGHDT and CDR2 is YNNKEL (reference sequence). The V gene lost 2 bases and the J gene lost 9 bases, with 20 bases spanning the gap. This CDR3 has 16 residues. The CDR3 protein is CASSQLPPWTAGEQFF. The DNA for the CDR3 is TGTGCCAGCAGCCAACTGCCGCCCTGGACAGCGGGTGAGCAGTTCTTC.

The chain has TRBV20-1 and TRBJ2-1; perhaps TRBD2 as D (5 bases). Germline CDR1 and CDR2: DFQATT and SNEGSKA (reference sequence). The CDR3 is made up of 12 amino acids. Trimming stripped 1 base from V and 8 bases from J, with 9 bases between. Here the CDR3 reads CSARGLAHEQFF. CDR3 in DNA: TGCAGTGCTAGAGGCCTAGCCCATGAGCAGTTCTTC.

This clonotype came up a few times. The V call is TRBV25-1, the J call TRBJ2-5; D gene uncertain. This CDR3 has 12 residues. Germline lookup yields CDR1 MGHDK and CDR2 SYGVNS. V gave up 0 bases and J gave up 5 bases, with 4 bases separating them. The CDR3 bases are TGTGCCAGCAGTGAATATCGGGAGACCCAGTACTTC. Translated: CASSEYRETQYF.

This clonotype was found a few times. The rearrangement links TRBV29-1 to TRBJ1-4, with TRBD1 identical over 8 bases. J gave up 8 bases and V 1 base, and 9 bases lay outside the gene matches. Germline V gene lookup returns CDR1 SQVTM and CDR2 ANQGSEA. There are 15 residues in the CDR3. CDR3 loop: CSVEAWTDRGEKLFF. CDR3 nucleotides: TGCAGCGTTGAAGCTTGGACAGACAGGGGAGAAAAACTGTTTTTT.

This clonotype was seen at least ten times. The J gene is TRBJ2-1, the V gene TRBV11-3; 13 nucleotides match TRBD2. The J segment lost 8 bases and the V segment lost 5 bases, leaving 6 bases of the junction unmatched. The CDR3 spans 15 residues. Germline V gives CDR1 SGHNT, CDR2 YENEEA. In DNA form, the CDR3 reads TGTGCCAGCAGCCTCGGACTAGCGGGAGTGGATGAGCAGTTCTTC. As protein: CASSLGLAGVDEQFF.

V is TRBV12-3 or TRBV12-4 and J is TRBJ2-1, with 10 bases identical to TRBD2. J gave up 8 bases and V 6 bases, and 10 bases lay outside the gene matches. The CDR3 totals 15 residues. CDR3 protein: CASRTSSGSWDEQFF. DNA of the CDR3: TGTGCCAGCAGGACCTCTAGCGGGAGTTGGGATGAGCAGTTCTTC.

There are a few counts of this clonotype. The chain couples TRBV5-1 to TRBJ1-2; TRBD1 matches at 8 bases. This CDR3 spans 16 amino acids. With 3 bases clipped from V and 0 bases from J, the junction kept 7 bases outside the gene matches. The germline V gene encodes CDR1 SGHRS and CDR2 YFSETQ. CDR3 sequence reads: CASSSTGQGANYGYTF. CDR3 nucleotide sequence: TGCGCCAGCAGCTCTACTGGACAGGGAGCTAACTATGGCTACACCTTC.

This clonotype occurred a few times. The rearrangement links TRBV7-2 to TRBJ2-3; D gene ambiguous. CDR3 size: 14 residues. The V and J ends lost 1 base and 0 bases respectively, with 5 bases between them. CDR1 SGHTA and CDR2 FQGNSA come from the germline V gene. This chain's CDR3 is CASSLVLSTDTQYF. In DNA, the CDR3 is TGTGCCAGCAGCTTAGTCCTTAGCACAGATACGCAGTATTTT.

The chain is built from TRBV11-2 and TRBJ2-1; unclear D gene. V was pared by 5 bases and J by 0 bases, with 17 bases between. CDR3 length equals 17 residues. Looked up from germline, CDR1 is SGHAT and CDR2 is FQNNGV. CDR3 sequence (DNA): TGTGCCAGCAGCCCCCGGGTCAGCGCTGCCTCCTACAATGAGCAGTTCTTC. It specifies CASSPRVSAASYNEQFF. Filled out from reference TRBV11-2 and TRBJ2-1, the complete variable domain reads EAGVAQSPRYKIIEKRQSVAFWCNPISGHATLYWYQQILGQGPKLLIQFQNNGVVDDSQLPKDRFSAERLKGVDSTLKIQPAKLEDSAVYLCASSPRVSAASYNEQFFGPGTRLTVL.

The chain couples TRBV28 to TRBJ2-3; possibly TRBD1 or TRBD2 for D (5 bases each). Germline CDR1 reads MDHEN; CDR2 reads SYDVKM. V was clipped by 3 bases and J by 3 bases, with 10 bases between them. CDR3 length: 14 amino acids. The CDR3 DNA sequence: TGTGCCAGCAGTTTGAGAGGGGTTACAGATACGCAGTATTTT. It encodes CASSLRGVTDTQYF. Drawing the rest from reference TRBV28 and TRBJ2-3, the complete variable domain is DVKVTQSSRYLVKRTGEKVFLECVQDMDHENMFWYRQDPGLGLRLIYFSYDVKMKEKGDIPEGYSVSREKKERFSLILESASTNQTSMYLCASSLRGVTDTQYFGPGTRLTVL.

This clonotype was detected many times. The chain combines TRBV12-3 or TRBV12-4 with TRBJ2-2, with TRBD2 identical over 11 bases. The CDR3 has 15 residues. V was clipped by 5 bases and J by 6 bases; unmatched bases: 5. CDR3 residues: CASSPGTSGSGELFF. The CDR3 DNA follows: TGTGCCAGCAGTCCAGGGACTAGCGGTTCCGGGGAGCTGTTTTTT.

This clonotype appeared many times. This chain links TRBV2 with TRBJ2-7, with 9 bases aligning to TRBD2. Losses at the gene ends were 5 bases for V and 2 bases for J; bases not matched to a gene: 7. This CDR3 has 15 residues. The germline V gene has CDR1 SNHLY and CDR2 FYNNEI. The CDR3 DNA is TGTGCCAGCAGTCCTTCCGGCGGGAGGGCCTACGAGCAGTACTTC. Translated, it gives CASSPSGGRAYEQYF.

Ten or more counts support this clonotype. The chain combines TRBV2 with TRBJ1-5; D remains unclear. Germline V CDR1 and CDR2: SNHLY, FYNNEI. V was clipped by 6 bases and J by 0 bases, with 9 bases between them. The CDR3 has 14 residues. As DNA, the CDR3 is TGTGCCAGCAGCGCGACAAATAGCAATCAGCCCCAGCATTTT. As protein: CASSATNSNQPQHF. The whole variable domain, remainder taken from reference TRBV2 and TRBJ1-5, is EPEVTQTPSHQVTQMGQEVILRCVPISNHLYFYWYRQILGQKVEFLVSFYNNEISEKSEIFDDQFSVERPDGSNFTLKIRSTKLEDSAMYFCASSATNSNQPQHFGDGTRLSIL.

This clonotype was seen more than once but under ten times. The V gene is TRBV7-3, the J gene TRBJ2-2; 7 bases line up with TRBD2. V lost 5 bases and J lost 4; bases outside the gene matches: 10. CDR3 length: 16 residues. Germline V lookup: CDR1 SGHTA, CDR2 FQGTGA. CDR3 sequence (DNA): TGTGCCAGCAGCCGAACGGCAGGCGGGAGCACCGGGGAGCTGTTTTTT. Translation gives CASSRTAGGSTGELFF.

This clonotype was counted many times. The J gene is TRBJ2-2, the V gene TRBV25-1, with D tentatively TRBD2 (6 bases). Germline V gene lookup returns CDR1 MGHDK and CDR2 SYGVNS. V was clipped by 5 bases and J by 5 bases, with 18 bases between them. The CDR3 has 16 residues. CDR3 in amino acids: CASSPIDTGGTGELFF. CDR3 DNA sequence: TGTGCCAGCAGTCCCATTGACACCGGAGGGACCGGGGAGCTGTTTTTT.

This chain links TRBV7-3 with TRBJ1-1; 7 bases line up with TRBD1. Germline V gives CDR1 SGHTA, CDR2 FQGTGA. V shed 1 base and J 4 bases; nucleotides not matched to a gene: 3. CDR3 size: 14 residues. CDR3 region: CASSLKAGGTEAFF. CDR3 nucleotides: TGTGCCAGCAGCTTAAAGGCAGGGGGCACTGAAGCTTTCTTT.

This clonotype turned up a few times. The junction departs from germline at one end; a sequencing error may be responsible. The V gene is TRBV7-7, the J gene TRBJ2-7; a possible D gene is TRBD2 (5 bases). The CDR3 loop spans 13 amino acids. Germline V gene data show CDR1 as SSHAT and CDR2 as FNYEAQ (reference sequence). CDR3 region: CASSPGLVYEQYF. The CDR3 nucleotides are TGTGCTAGCAGCCCTGGACTCGTCTACGAGCAGTACTTC.

The table lists this clonotype with a few counts. The rearrangement joins TRBV6-6 to TRBJ1-5, with 7 bases aligning to TRBD1. CDR1 is MNHNY, CDR2 SVGAGI, per germline (reference sequence). Germline trimming cut 4 bases from V and 2 bases from J; bases unmatched to any gene: 5. CDR3 size: 15 residues. CDR3 sequence (DNA): TGTGCCAGCAGTTCCGGGACAGCCCGCAATCAGCCCCAGCATTTT. Its translation is CASSSGTARNQPQHF.

This clonotype was recorded a few times. The chain is built from TRBV6-2 or TRBV6-3 and TRBJ1-4; the D is unclear. CDR3 length: 14 residues. From germline, CDR1 is MNHEY and CDR2 SVGEGT. V dropped 0 bases and J dropped 0 bases, with 2 bases sitting between them. The CDR3 DNA follows: TGTGCCAGCAGTTACTCCACAACTAATGAAAAACTGTTTTTT. Translation: CASSYSTTNEKLFF.

This clonotype occurred many times. The rearrangement joins TRBV28 to TRBJ1-1, with D uncertain. Trimming took 8 bases from V and 0 from J, leaving 10 bases between them. Germline V gives CDR1 MDHEN, CDR2 SYDVKM. The CDR3 runs 13 residues. CDR3 in DNA: TGTGCCAGCCGCAAGGGAATGAACACTGAAGCTTTCTTT. Its protein is CASRKGMNTEAFF.

This sequence joins TRBV5-1 and TRBJ2-2; the D gene is possibly TRBD2 (6 bases). Germline V lookup: CDR1 SGHRS, CDR2 YFSETQ. The CDR3 runs to 19 residues. Trimming shortened V by 7 bases and J by 6 bases, and 31 bases separated the two germline ends. The CDR3 DNA sequence: TGCGCCAGCGAAAGGAGACTAGGAACTAGCCGGAGTTTCCCCGGGGAGCTGTTTTTT. Translation: CASERRLGTSRSFPGELFF.

The chain links TRBV7-8 to TRBJ2-2, with TRBD2 as a possible D gene (5 bases). Trimming took 5 bases from V and 3 from J, leaving 16 bases between them. CDR1 SGHVS and CDR2 FQNEAQ come from the germline V gene. The CDR3 spans 16 residues. Here the CDR3 reads CASSETSGIDTGELFF. CDR3 in DNA: TGTGCCAGCAGCGAAACTAGTGGGATCGACACCGGGGAGCTGTTTTTT.